Detailed here is one TCR beta chain. The data were obtained in a study of blood T cell repertoires in COVID-19. Study summary: Sources were T cells, B-cell-depleted T cells, or PBMCs; the material itself was cDNA or gDNA.

Membership in each cohort depended on participant-reported clinical history. Either two negative PCRs, clearance, or symptom resolution qualified Cohort 3 donors as recovered. As handled by the study authors: Reference gene primer amplification in the assay estimated nucleated cell counts. The table came from immunoSEQ multiplex PCR; TCRdb's copy has only in-frame clones and leaves some out. V and J calls and clone size are those listed in that table; D and trimming were worked out from the DNA. The repertoire holds around 300,000 clones, with 89% as singletons. The clonotype was recovered from a woman aged 55-75 years who had recovered from COVID-19. Material: PBMCs or T cells enriched from blood (not recorded which).

The CDR3 bases are TGTGCCAGCAGTTTAGGGCAGGGCTCCTATAATTCACCCCTCCACTTT. Amino acids: CASSLGQGSYNSPLHF. The chain is built from TRBV28 and TRBJ1-6; maybe TRBD1 (5 bases). There are 16 residues in the CDR3. Trimming cost V 2 bases and J 0 bases, with 8 bases left between them. Germline V gene sequence: CDR1 MDHEN, CDR2 SYDVKM.